Following are 24 T cell receptor beta chains from one sample sequenced in a study of blood T cell repertoires in COVID-19 (dated by TCRdb to the early 2020s). The library was generated by the immunoSEQ multiplex PCR assay. Entries here come from immuneACCESS through TCRdb and include only in-frame sequences with V and J called. Some clones fail to appear in such tables; in the studies checked, an unresolved V gene covers under half of the shortfall, and the cause of the remainder is unknown. This sample gives about 50,000 clones in total; less than 85% of them show up just once. About 10% of the sample comes from the top ten. The sequencing input was peripheral blood. The receptors here all came from a man aged 55 to 70 with acute or convalescent COVID-19.

This CDR3 is CAWSVGVSTDTQYF. CDR3 nucleotides: TGTGCCTGGAGTGTAGGGGTTAGCACAGATACGCAGTATTTT. The chain is built from TRBV30 and TRBJ2-3; TRBD1 might be the D (5 bases). Germline CDR1 and CDR2: GTSNPN and SVGIG (reference sequence). This CDR3 spans 14 amino acids. Between the trimmed V and J ends, which lost 0 bases and 0 bases, there was a span of 7 bases.

This chain uses TRBV19 with TRBJ2-7, with D perhaps matching TRBD2 (5 bases). The CDR3 runs to 13 residues. The ends were cut back, 3 bases at V and 3 bases at J, with 9 bases in the middle. The V gene's germline CDR1 is LNHDA and CDR2 SQIVND (reference sequence). The CDR3 region has the DNA TGTGCCAGTAGTATGACTGAGGGCTACGAGCAGTACTTC. It encodes CASSMTEGYEQYF.

The V and J genes are TRBV5-1 and TRBJ1-1, with D perhaps TRBD1 (6 bases). The ends were cut back, 5 bases at V and 1 base at J, with 6 bases in the middle. This CDR3 has 12 residues. CDR1 and CDR2 (germline): SGHRS, YFSETQ. The CDR3 DNA reads TGCGCCAGCAGGGACAGGAACACTGAAGCTTTCTTT. It encodes CASRDRNTEAFF.

This sequence joins TRBV4-1 and TRBJ2-7; 10 positions match TRBD1. Trimming took 2 bases from V and 6 from J; bases not matched to a gene: 4. CDR3 length: 14 amino acids. Germline V gene sequence: CDR1 MGHRA, CDR2 YSYEKL. CDR3 sequence (DNA): TGCGCCAGCAGCCAAACCGGGACAGGGGTCGAGCAGTACTTC. Encoded protein: CASSQTGTGVEQYF.

The chain has TRBV4-1 and TRBJ2-1; 7 bases are a match to TRBD1. There are 16 residues in the CDR3. The V gene end was trimmed by 1 base and the J gene end by 2 bases; junction bases not matched to a gene: 5. Germline V gene data show CDR1 as MGHRA and CDR2 as YSYEKL. In DNA, the CDR3 is TGCGCCAGCAGCCAAGCCCGACAGGGCGCCTACAATGAGCAGTTCTTC. Protein product: CASSQARQGAYNEQFF.

The CDR3: CASSSGTDYNEQFF. The CDR3 DNA reads TGTGCCAGCAGCTCAGGGACAGACTACAATGAGCAGTTCTTC. This chain joins TRBV11-3 and TRBJ2-1; 7 bases are shared with TRBD1. The germline V gene has CDR1 SGHNT and CDR2 YENEEA. V shed 4 bases and J 3 bases; nucleotides not matched to a gene: 3. The CDR3 runs 14 residues.

This chain links TRBV3-1 (or the pseudogene TRBV3-2) with TRBJ2-5; a possible D gene is TRBD2 (6 bases). This CDR3 has 15 amino acids. The V and J ends lost 4 bases and 5 bases respectively, with 17 bases between them. Germline-derived CDR1 and CDR2 are LGHDT and YNNKEL (reference sequence). The CDR3: CASSLYRGEDETQYF. The DNA of the CDR3 is TGTGCCAGCAGCCTCTACCGCGGGGAGGATGAGACCCAGTACTTC.

The genes are TRBV18 and TRBJ2-3; weak D call: TRBD2 (5 bases). Trimming removed 6 bases at V and 4 bases at J, with 26 bases between. The CDR3 loop spans 18 amino acids. The germline gives CDR1 KGHSH, CDR2 LQKENI. CDR3 in amino acids: CASSPRVVLAGSSDTQYF. DNA for the CDR3: TGTGCCAGCTCTCCCCGGGTAGTTCTAGCCGGGTCCTCAGATACGCAGTATTTT.

This rearrangement joins TRBV27 to TRBJ1-4; tentatively, D is TRBD1 (5 bases). This CDR3 has 16 amino acids. Germline V lookup: CDR1 MNHEY, CDR2 SMNVEV (reference sequence). V lost 4 bases and J lost 0, with 12 bases in between. CDR3 region: CASSYRPGATNEKLFF. In nucleotides, the CDR3 is TGTGCCAGCAGTTATAGGCCGGGGGCAACTAATGAAAAACTGTTTTTT.

This chain connects TRBV11-2 to TRBJ1-2; D call uncertain. The CDR3 has 16 amino acids. Germline values: CDR1 SGHAT, CDR2 FQNNGV. Trimming left V 0 bases short and J 6 bases short, with 17 bases between. CDR3 in amino acids: CASSLDSFVQSHGYTF. Here the CDR3 DNA reads TGTGCCAGCAGCTTAGACAGTTTTGTACAGAGCCATGGCTACACCTTC.

The chain couples TRBV7-2 to TRBJ2-5; the D gene is possibly TRBD2 (5 bases). The CDR3 length is 14 residues. Germline CDR1 is SGHTA and CDR2 is FQGNSA. V lost 1 base and J 5 bases, leaving 11 bases between the germline ends. This CDR3 is CASSLVTSGETQYF. CDR3 sequence (DNA): TGTGCCAGCAGCTTAGTTACTAGTGGGGAGACCCAGTACTTC.

The chain links TRBV9 to TRBJ2-7; 7 bases are a match to TRBD2. Per germline, CDR1 SGDLS and CDR2 YYNGEE. J lost 6 bases, V lost 2 bases, and 2 bases had no gene match. CDR3 size: 12 residues. CDR3 sequence (DNA): TGTGCCAGCAGCGTTTCGGGGGGCGAGCAGTACTTC. Translated: CASSVSGGEQYF.

This chain uses TRBV18 with TRBJ1-2, with 8 positions matching TRBD1. Germline trimming cut 4 bases from V and 8 bases from J; bases unmatched to any gene: 15. The CDR3 totals 16 residues. Germline loops: CDR1 KGHSH, CDR2 LQKENI. The chain's CDR3 is CASSLDVAGGAGGYTF. In DNA form, the CDR3 reads TGTGCCAGCTCACTCGATGTTGCAGGGGGCGCGGGAGGCTACACCTTC.

The chain joins TRBV7-9 to TRBJ2-3; TRBD2 aligns across 7 bases. The CDR3 runs to 15 residues. Germline lookup yields CDR1 SEHNR and CDR2 FQNEAQ (reference sequence). Trimming removed 5 bases from V and 2 bases from J; junction bases left unmatched: 7. CDR3 nucleotides: TGTGCCAGCAGCCGCCGGCTAGCGGTCACAGATACGCAGTATTTT. This translates into CASSRRLAVTDTQYF.

V and J are TRBV18 and TRBJ1-2, with 10 bases lining up with TRBD1. There are 15 residues in the CDR3. Trimming cost V 3 bases and J 8 bases; bases outside gene matches: 9. The V gene's germline CDR1 is KGHSH and CDR2 LQKENI. The CDR3 sequence is CASSPTAGTGEGYTF. CDR3 nucleotides: TGTGCCAGCTCACCTACAGCCGGGACAGGGGAAGGCTACACCTTC.

V usage is TRBV6-6 and J usage is TRBJ2-3; 12 bases are a match to TRBD2. After removal of 4 bases from V and 8 bases from J, the junction contained 7 bases not matched to a gene. CDR3 size: 15 residues. Germline V gives CDR1 MNHNY, CDR2 SVGAGI (reference sequence). The CDR3 protein is CASSSPGLAGPTQYF. The CDR3 nucleotides read TGTGCCAGCAGTTCCCCGGGACTAGCGGGTCCTACGCAGTATTTT.

This chain joins TRBV11-1 and TRBJ2-1; TRBD2 might be the D (6 bases). This CDR3 region has 16 residues. V was shortened by 1 base and J by 0 bases, with 10 bases between the two germline ends. Germline CDR1 is SGHAT and CDR2 is FQDESV (reference sequence). The DNA for the CDR3 is TGTGCCAGCAGCTTAGAGGCGGGGAGCTCCTACAATGAGCAGTTCTTC. Translated, it gives CASSLEAGSSYNEQFF.

The V gene is TRBV12-3 or TRBV12-4, the J gene TRBJ1-1, with 7 positions matching TRBD1. This CDR3 has 13 residues. The V gene end was trimmed by 8 bases and the J gene end by 4 bases; junction bases not matched to a gene: 7. The DNA for the CDR3 is TGTGCCAGCGGGACAGATCGGGGCACTGAAGCTTTCTTT. Its protein is CASGTDRGTEAFF.

The rearrangement links TRBV11-2 to TRBJ1-4; a weak D match, TRBD1 (5 bases). Deletions cut 6 bases from V and 6 bases from J, with 23 bases between. Per germline, CDR1 SGHAT and CDR2 FQNNGV. The CDR3 loop spans 17 amino acids. CDR3 amino acids: CASSSSSPRGWDEKLFF. The CDR3 nucleotides read TGTGCCAGCAGTTCGTCATCGCCACGGGGGTGGGATGAAAAACTGTTTTTT.

This clone was observed a single time. The gene calls are TRBV27 and TRBJ1-4; D possibly corresponds to TRBD1 (5 bases). Germline CDR1 reads MNHEY; CDR2 reads SMNVEV (reference sequence). The CDR3 consists of 15 residues. Trimming removed 6 bases from V and 5 bases from J, with 16 bases in between. The CDR3 coding sequence is TGTGCCAGCAGACTCTTGGACAAGAAGAATGAAAAACTGTTTTTT. Translated: CASRLLDKKNEKLFF.

The rearrangement uses TRBV27 and TRBJ2-7; 7 positions agree with TRBD1. With 7 bases clipped from V and 5 bases from J, the junction kept 11 bases outside the gene matches. This CDR3 spans 14 amino acids. Germline-derived CDR1 and CDR2 are MNHEY and SMNVEV (reference sequence). In DNA, the CDR3 is TGTGCCAGCACCATAAGACAGGGTGTCCACGAGCAGTACTTC. This translates into CASTIRQGVHEQYF.

This chain links TRBV27 with TRBJ2-2; D gene ambiguous. Trimming pared 3 bases from V and 7 bases from J, leaving 6 bases between. The CDR3 has 12 residues. Germline V gene sequence: CDR1 MNHEY, CDR2 SMNVEV (reference sequence). This CDR3 reads CASSFLGGELFF. In DNA, the CDR3 is TGTGCCAGCAGTTTCCTAGGCGGGGAGCTGTTTTTT.

V usage is TRBV7-2 and J usage is TRBJ1-1, with 7 bases identical to TRBD1. The CDR3 consists of 15 residues. Trimming at V came to 5 bases and at J to 4 bases, leaving 10 bases not matched to a gene. Germline loops: CDR1 SGHTA, CDR2 FQGNSA. CDR3: CASSPRTGGVTEAFF. CDR3 nucleotides: TGTGCCAGCAGCCCCCGGACAGGCGGCGTCACTGAAGCTTTCTTT. Drawing the rest from reference TRBV7-2 and TRBJ1-1, the complete variable domain is GAGVSQSPSNKVTEKGKDVELRCDPISGHTALYWYRQSLGQGLEFLIYFQGNSAPDKSGLPSDRFSAERTGGSVSTLTIQRTQQEDSAVYLCASSPRTGGVTEAFFGQGTRLTVV.

This chain connects TRBV6-5 to TRBJ2-3; D possibly corresponds to TRBD2 (5 bases). CDR1 and CDR2 from the germline V gene are MNHEY and SVGAGI. V lost 6 bases and J lost 6, with 13 bases in between. The length of the CDR3 is 13 residues. The CDR3 DNA is TGTGCCAGCAGCTCGGACTGGACGGATACGCAGTATTTT. This encodes CASSSDWTDTQYF.